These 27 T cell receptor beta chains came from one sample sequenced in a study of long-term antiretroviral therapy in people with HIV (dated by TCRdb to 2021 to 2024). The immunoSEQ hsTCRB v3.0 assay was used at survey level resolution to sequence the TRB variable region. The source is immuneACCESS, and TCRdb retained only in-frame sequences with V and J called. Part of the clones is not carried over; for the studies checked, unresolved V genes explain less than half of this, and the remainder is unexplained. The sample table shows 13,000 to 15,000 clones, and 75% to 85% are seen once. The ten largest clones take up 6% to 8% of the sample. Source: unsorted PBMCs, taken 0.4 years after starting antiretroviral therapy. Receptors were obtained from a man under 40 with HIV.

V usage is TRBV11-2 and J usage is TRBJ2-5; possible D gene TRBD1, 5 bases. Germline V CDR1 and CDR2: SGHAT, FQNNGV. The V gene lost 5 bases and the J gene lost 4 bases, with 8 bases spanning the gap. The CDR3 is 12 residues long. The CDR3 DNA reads TGTGCCAGCAGCCTTAGGGGAGAGACCCAGTACTTC. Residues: CASSLRGETQYF.

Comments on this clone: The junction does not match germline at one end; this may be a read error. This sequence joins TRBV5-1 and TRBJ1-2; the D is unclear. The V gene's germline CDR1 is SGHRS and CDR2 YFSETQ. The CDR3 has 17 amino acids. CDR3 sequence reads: CVSSLDAMPGGGDGYTF. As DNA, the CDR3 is TGCGTCAGCAGCTTGGACGCGATGCCGGGAGGTGGTGACGGCTACACCTTC.

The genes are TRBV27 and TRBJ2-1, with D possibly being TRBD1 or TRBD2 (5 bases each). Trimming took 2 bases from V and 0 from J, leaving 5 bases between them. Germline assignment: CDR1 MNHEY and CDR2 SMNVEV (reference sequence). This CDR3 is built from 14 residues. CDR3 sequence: CASSLGGSYNEQFF. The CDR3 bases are TGTGCCAGCAGTTTAGGGGGCTCCTACAATGAGCAGTTCTTC.

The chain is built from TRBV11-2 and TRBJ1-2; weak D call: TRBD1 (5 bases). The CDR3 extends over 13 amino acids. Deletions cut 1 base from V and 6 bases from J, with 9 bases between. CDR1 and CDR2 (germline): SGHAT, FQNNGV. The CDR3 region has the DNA TGTGCCAGCAGCTTAGCGGCAGGGAATGGCTACACCTTC. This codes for CASSLAAGNGYTF.

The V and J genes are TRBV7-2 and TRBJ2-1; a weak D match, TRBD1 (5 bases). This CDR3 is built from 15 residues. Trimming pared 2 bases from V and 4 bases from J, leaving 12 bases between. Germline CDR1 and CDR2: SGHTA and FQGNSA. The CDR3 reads CASSLLWQGYNEQFF. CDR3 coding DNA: TGTGCCAGCAGCTTATTATGGCAGGGTTACAATGAGCAGTTCTTC.

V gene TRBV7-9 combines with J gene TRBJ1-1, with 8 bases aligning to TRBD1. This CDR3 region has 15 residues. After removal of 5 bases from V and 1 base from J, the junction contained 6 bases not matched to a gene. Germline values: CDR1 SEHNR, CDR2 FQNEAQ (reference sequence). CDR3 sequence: CASSRTGLGNTEAFF. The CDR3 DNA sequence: TGTGCCAGCAGCCGGACAGGGTTAGGGAACACTGAAGCTTTCTTT.

CDR3 in DNA: TGCGCCAGCAGTCAATCCAGTGATGAGGGACTAGCGGGGTTCTACGAGCAGTACTTC. It specifies CASSQSSDEGLAGFYEQYF. V is TRBV23-1 and J is TRBJ2-7; 13 positions agree with TRBD2. TRBV23-1 is annotated as an ORF whose role is uncertain. The V segment lost 0 bases and the J segment 3 bases; nucleotides outside the gene matches: 11. CDR3 length equals 19 residues.

CDR3 nucleotide sequence: TGTGCCAGCAGTTACTCGTGGGACAGAAGGGACTACGAGCAGTACTTC. Translated: CASSYSWDRRDYEQYF. This sequence joins TRBV6-5 and TRBJ2-7; 7 nucleotides align to TRBD1. The CDR3 contains 16 residues. Trimming cost V 0 bases and J 3 bases; bases outside gene matches: 8. Germline CDR1 is MNHEY and CDR2 is SVGAGI.

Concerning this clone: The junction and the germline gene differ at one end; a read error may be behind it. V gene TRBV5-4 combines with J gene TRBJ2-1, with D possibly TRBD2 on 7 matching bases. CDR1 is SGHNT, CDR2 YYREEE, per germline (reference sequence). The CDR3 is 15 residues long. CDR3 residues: CASSSGGSSYNEQLF. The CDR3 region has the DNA TGTGCCAGCAGCTCGGGGGGCTCGTCCTACAATGAGCAGCTCTTC.

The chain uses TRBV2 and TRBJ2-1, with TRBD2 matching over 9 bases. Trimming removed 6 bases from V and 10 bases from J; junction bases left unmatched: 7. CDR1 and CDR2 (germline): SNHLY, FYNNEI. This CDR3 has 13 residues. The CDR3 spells CASSAPSGAEQFF. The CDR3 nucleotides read TGTGCCAGCAGCGCCCCTAGCGGGGCAGAGCAGTTCTTC.

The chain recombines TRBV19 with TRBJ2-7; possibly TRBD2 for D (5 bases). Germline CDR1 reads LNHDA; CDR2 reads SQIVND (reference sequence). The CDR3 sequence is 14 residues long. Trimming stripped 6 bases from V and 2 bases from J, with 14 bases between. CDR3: CASSLGGPTYEQYF. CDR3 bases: TGTGCCAGTAGCCTAGGCGGGCCTACCTACGAGCAGTACTTC.

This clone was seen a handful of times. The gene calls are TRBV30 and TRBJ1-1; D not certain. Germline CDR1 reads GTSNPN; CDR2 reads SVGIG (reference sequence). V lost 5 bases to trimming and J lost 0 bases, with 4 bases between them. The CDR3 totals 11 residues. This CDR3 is CAWVVNTEAFF. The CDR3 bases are TGTGCCTGGGTTGTGAACACTGAAGCTTTCTTT.

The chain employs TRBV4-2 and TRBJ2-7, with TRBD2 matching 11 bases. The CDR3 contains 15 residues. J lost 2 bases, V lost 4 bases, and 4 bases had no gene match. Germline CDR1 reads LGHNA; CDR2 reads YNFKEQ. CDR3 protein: CASSPRLAGPYEQYF. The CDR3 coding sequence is TGTGCCAGCAGCCCACGACTAGCGGGACCCTACGAGCAGTACTTC.

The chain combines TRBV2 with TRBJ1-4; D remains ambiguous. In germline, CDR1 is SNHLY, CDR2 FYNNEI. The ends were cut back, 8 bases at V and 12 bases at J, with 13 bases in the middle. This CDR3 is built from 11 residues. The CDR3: CASSTLAELFF. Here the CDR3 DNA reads TGTGCCAGCTCCACTCTGGCGGAACTGTTTTTT.

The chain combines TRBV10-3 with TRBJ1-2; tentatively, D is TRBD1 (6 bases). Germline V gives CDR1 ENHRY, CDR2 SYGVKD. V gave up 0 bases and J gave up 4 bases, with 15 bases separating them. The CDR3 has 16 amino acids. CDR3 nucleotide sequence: TGTGCCATCAGTGAGTCAGTAAGGGTAGGGGGCTATGGCTACACCTTC. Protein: CAISESVRVGGYGYTF.

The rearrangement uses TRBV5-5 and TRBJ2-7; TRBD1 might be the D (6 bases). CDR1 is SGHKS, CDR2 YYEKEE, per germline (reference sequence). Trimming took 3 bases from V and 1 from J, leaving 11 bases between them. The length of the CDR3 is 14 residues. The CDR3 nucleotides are TGTGCCAGCAGCTCAACACAGGGATCCTACGAGCAGTACTTC. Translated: CASSSTQGSYEQYF.

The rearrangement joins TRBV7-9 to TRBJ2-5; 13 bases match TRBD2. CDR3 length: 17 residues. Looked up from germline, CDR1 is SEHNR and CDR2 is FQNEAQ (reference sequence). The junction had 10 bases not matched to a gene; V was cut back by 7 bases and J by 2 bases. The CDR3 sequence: CASTGTSGKVKQETQYF. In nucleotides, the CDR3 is TGTGCCAGCACCGGGACTAGCGGGAAAGTAAAGCAAGAGACCCAGTACTTC.

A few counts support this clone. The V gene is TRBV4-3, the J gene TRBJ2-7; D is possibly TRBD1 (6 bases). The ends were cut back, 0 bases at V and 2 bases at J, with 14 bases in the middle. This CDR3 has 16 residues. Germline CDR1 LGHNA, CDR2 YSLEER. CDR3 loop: CASSQDRTALPYEQYF. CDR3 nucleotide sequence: TGCGCCAGCAGCCAAGATCGGACAGCCCTCCCCTACGAGCAGTACTTC.

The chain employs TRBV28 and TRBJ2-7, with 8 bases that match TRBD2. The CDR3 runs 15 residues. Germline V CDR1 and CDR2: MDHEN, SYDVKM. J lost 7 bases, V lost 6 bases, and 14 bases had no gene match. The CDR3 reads CASRPAGGFSREQYF. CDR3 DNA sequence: TGTGCCAGCAGGCCCGCGGGGGGATTTTCGAGGGAGCAGTACTTC.

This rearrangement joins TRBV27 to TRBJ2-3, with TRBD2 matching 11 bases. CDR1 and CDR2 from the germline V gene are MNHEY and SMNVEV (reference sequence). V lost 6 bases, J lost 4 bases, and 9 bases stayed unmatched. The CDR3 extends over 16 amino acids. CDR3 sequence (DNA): TGTGCCAGCAGCCAAACCGGGACTAGCGGTGCAGATACGCAGTATTTT. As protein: CASSQTGTSGADTQYF.

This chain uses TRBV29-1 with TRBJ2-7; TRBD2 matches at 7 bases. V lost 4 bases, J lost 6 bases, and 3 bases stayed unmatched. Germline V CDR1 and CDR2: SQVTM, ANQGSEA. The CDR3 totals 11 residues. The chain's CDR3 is CSVGGSSEQYF. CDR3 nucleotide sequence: TGCAGCGTTGGCGGGAGTAGCGAGCAGTACTTC.

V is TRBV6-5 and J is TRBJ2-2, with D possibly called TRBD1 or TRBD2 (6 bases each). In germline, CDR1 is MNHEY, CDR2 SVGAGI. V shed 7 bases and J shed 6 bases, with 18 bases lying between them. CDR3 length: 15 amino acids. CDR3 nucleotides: TGTGCCAGCACCCATCCAGGGGAGGAGGCCGGGGAGCTGTTTTTT. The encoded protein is CASTHPGEEAGELFF.

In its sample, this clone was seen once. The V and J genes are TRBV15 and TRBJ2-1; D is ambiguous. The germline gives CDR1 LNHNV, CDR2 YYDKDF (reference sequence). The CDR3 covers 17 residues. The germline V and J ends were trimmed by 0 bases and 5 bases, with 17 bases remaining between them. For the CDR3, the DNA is TGTGCCACCAGCAGAGAACCGGTGGATATGGGTAACAATGAGCAGTTCTTC. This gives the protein CATSREPVDMGNNEQFF.

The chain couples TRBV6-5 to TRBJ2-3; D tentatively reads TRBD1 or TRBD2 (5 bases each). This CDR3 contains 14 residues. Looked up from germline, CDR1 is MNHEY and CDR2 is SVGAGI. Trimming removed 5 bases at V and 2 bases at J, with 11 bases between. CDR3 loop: CASSGLGTTDTQYF. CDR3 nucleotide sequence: TGTGCCAGCAGTGGCCTTGGGACCACAGATACGCAGTATTTT.

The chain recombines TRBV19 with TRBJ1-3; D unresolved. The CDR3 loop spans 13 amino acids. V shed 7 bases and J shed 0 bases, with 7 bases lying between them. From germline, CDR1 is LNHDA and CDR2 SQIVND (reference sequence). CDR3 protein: CASMLFSGNTIYF. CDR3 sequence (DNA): TGTGCCAGTATGCTATTCTCTGGAAACACCATATATTTT. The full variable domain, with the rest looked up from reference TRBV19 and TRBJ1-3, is DGGITQSPKYLFRKEGQNVTLSCEQNLNHDAMYWYRQDPGQGLRLIYYSQIVNDFQKGDIAEGYSVSREKKESFPLTVTSAQKNPTAFYLCASMLFSGNTIYFGEGSWLTVV.

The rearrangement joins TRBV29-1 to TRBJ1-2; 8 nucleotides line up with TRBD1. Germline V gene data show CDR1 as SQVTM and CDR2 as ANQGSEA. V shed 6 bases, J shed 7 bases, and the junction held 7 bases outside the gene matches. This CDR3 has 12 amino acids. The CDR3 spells CSVPGQGVGYTF. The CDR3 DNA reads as TGCAGCGTACCTGGACAGGGTGTTGGCTACACCTTC.

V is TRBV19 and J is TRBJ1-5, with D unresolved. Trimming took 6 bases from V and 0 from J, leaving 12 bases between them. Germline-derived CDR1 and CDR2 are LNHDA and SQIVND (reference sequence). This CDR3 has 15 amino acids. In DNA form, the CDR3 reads TGTGCCAGTAGCCCCTCGGGGTATAGCAATCAGCCCCAGCATTTT. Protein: CASSPSGYSNQPQHF.